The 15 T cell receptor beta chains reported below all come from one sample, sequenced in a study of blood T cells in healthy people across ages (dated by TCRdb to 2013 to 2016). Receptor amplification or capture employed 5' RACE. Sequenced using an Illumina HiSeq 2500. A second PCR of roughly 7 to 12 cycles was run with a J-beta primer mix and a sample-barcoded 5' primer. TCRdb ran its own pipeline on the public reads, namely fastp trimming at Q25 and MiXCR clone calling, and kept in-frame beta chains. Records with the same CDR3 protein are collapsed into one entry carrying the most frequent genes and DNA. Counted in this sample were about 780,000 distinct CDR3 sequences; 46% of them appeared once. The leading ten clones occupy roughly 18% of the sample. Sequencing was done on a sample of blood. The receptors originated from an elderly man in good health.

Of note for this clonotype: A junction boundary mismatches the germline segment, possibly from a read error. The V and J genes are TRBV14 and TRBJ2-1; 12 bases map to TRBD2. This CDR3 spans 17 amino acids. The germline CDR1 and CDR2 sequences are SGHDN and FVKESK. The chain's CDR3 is CASSQLLLAGGRNGQFF. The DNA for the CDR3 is TGTGCCAGCAGCCAATTGTTGCTAGCGGGAGGGCGTAATGGGCAGTTCTTC.

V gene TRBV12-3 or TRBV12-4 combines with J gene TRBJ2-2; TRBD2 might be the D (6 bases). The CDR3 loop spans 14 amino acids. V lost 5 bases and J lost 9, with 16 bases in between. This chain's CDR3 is CASSVGTPRRELFF. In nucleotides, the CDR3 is TGTGCCAGCAGTGTCGGGACTCCGAGACGGGAGCTGTTTTTT.

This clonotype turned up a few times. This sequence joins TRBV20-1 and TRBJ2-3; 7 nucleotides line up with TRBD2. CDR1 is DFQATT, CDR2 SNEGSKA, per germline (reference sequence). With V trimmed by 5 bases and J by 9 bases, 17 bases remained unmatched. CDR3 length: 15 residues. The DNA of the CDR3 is TGCAGTGCTCTCATGGGGGGGTCAAACCGGGGGACGCAGTATTTT. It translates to CSALMGGSNRGTQYF.

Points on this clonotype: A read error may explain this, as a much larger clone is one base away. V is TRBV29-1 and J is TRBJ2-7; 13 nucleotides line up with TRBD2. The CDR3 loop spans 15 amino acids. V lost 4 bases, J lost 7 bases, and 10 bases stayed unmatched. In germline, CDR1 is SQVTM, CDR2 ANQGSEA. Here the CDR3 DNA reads TGCAGCGTTGGGGGACTAGCGGGATCTAACAATGAGCAGTACTTC. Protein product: CSVGGLAGSNNEQYF.

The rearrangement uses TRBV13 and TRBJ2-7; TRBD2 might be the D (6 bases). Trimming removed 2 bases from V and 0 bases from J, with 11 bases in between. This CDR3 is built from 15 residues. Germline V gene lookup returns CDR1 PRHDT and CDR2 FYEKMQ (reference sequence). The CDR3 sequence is CASSLWASASYEQYF. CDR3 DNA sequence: TGTGCCAGCAGCTTATGGGCTAGCGCCTCCTACGAGCAGTACTTC.

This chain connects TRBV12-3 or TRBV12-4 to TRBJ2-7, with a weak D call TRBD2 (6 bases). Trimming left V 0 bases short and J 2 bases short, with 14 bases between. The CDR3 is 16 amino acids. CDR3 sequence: CASSLAGLPSPYEQYF. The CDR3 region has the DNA TGTGCCAGCAGTTTAGCGGGACTCCCGTCCCCCTACGAGCAGTACTTC.

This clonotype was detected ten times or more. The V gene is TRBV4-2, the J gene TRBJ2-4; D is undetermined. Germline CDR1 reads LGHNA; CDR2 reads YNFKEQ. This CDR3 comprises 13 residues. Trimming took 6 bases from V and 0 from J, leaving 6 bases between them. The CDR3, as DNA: TGTGCCAGCAGAGACGCAGCCAAAAACATTCAGTACTTC. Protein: CASRDAAKNIQYF.

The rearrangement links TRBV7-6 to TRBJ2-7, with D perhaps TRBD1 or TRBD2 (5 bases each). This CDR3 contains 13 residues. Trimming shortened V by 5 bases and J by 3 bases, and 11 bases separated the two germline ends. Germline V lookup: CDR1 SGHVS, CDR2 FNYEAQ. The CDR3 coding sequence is TGTGCCAGCAGCGTAGAGGGGATCTACGAGCAGTACTTC. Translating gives CASSVEGIYEQYF.

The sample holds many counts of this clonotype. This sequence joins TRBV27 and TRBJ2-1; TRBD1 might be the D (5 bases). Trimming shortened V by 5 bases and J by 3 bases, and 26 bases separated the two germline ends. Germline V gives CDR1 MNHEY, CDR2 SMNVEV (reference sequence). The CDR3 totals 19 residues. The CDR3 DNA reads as TGTGCCAGCAGTCCCCCTCGTAGTGGGGCGAAGGTATACTACAATGAGCAGTTCTTC. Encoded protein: CASSPPRSGAKVYYNEQFF.

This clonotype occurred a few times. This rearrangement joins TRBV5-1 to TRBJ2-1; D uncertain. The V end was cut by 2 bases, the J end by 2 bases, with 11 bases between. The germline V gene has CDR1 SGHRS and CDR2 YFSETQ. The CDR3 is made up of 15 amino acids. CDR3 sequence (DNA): TGCGCCAGCAGCTTTGACTTCTCCACCTACAATGAGCAGTTCTTC. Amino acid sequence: CASSFDFSTYNEQFF.

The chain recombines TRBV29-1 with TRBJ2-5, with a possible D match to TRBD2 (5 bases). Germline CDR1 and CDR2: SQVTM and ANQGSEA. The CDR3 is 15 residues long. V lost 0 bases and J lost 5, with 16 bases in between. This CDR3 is CSVEDQRTRGETQYF. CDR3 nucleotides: TGCAGCGTTGAAGATCAACGGACTCGAGGGGAGACCCAGTACTTC.

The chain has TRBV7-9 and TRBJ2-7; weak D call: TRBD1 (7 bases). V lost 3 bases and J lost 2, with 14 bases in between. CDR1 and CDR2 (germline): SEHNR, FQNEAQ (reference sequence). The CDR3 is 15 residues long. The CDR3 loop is CASSFPQGGAYEQYF. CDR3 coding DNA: TGTGCCAGCAGCTTCCCCCAGGGGGGAGCCTACGAGCAGTACTTC.

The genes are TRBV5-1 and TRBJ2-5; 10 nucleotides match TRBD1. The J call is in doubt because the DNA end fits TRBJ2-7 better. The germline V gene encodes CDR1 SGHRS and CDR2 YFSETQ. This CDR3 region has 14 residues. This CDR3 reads CASSLVDRGIEQYF. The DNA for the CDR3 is TGCGCCAGCAGCTTGGTGGACAGGGGGATCGAGCAGTACTTC.

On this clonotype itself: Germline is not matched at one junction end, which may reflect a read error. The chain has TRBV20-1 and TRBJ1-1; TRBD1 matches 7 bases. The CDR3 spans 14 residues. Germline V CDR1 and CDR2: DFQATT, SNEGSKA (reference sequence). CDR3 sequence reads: CSARPGQVNTGAFF. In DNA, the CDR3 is TGCAGTGCTAGGCCCGGACAGGTGAACACTGGAGCTTTCTTT.

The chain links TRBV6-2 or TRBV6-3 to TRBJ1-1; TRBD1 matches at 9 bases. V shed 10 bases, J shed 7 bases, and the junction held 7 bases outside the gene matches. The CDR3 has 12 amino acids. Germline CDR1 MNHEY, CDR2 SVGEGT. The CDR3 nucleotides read TGTGCCAACAGGCGGACAGGGGTTGAAGCTTTCTTT. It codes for CANRRTGVEAFF.